This T cell receptor beta chain derives from a study of blood T cell repertoires in COVID-19. Study-level information: The cDNA or gDNA used as material had been derived from T cells, B-cell-depleted T cells, or PBMCs.

Per the original data handling: Amplification from reference gene primers served as the basis for estimated nucleated cell counts. TCRdb's copy holds only in-frame clones and misses some; the assay was immunoSEQ multiplex PCR. V and J calls and clone size are given by that table; D and trimming were obtained from the DNA. The data show about 330,000 clones, approximately 82% seen once. The CDR3 is 16 residues long. V dropped 5 bases and J dropped 2; count of bases not matched to a gene: 4. Per the germline V gene, CDR1 is LNHDA and CDR2 is SQIVND (reference sequence). The specimen sequenced was peripheral blood. V and J are TRBV19 and TRBJ2-5; the match to TRBD2 covers 14 bases. This receptor was identified in a woman in her 50s with acute or convalescent COVID-19. The CDR3 reads CASSPGLAGVQETQYF. CDR3 in DNA: TGTGCCAGTAGTCCGGGACTAGCGGGAGTACAAGAGACCCAGTACTTC.